This T cell receptor beta chain was recovered during a study of control samples from healthy donors and cancer patients. Some clones are missing from TCRdb's copy, which holds only in-frame ones; the method was immunoSEQ multiplex PCR. Here the sample spans around 70,000 clones, about 94% being singletons. V gave up 5 bases and J gave up 16 bases, with 15 bases separating them. The CDR3 has 11 residues. Germline CDR1 MNHNY, CDR2 SVGAGI (reference sequence). The sequencing input was blood. This receptor was taken from a woman aged 30 to 39 in good health. The chain couples TRBV6-6 to TRBJ2-1; possibly TRBD1 or TRBD2 for D (5 bases each). CDR3 protein: CASSRRDRPFF. The DNA for the CDR3 is TGTGCCAGCAGTCGCCGGGACCGTCCATTCTTC.